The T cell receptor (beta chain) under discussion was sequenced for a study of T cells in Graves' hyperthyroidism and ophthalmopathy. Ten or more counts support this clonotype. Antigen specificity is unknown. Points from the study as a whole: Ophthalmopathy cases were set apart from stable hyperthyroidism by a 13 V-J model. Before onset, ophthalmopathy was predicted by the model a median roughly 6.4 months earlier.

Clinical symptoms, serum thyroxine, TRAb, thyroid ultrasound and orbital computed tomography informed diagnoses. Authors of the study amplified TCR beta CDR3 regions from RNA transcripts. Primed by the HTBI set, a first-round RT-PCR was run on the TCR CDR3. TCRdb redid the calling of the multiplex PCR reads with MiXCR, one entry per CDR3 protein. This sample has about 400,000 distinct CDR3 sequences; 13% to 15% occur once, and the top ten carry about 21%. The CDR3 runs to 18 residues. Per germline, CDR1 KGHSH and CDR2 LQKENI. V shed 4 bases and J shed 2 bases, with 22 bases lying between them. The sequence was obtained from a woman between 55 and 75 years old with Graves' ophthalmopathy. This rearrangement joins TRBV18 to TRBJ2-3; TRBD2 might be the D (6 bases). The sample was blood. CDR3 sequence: CASSLRAGGTSDTDTQYF. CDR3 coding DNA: TGTGCCAGCTCACTCCGGGCCGGCGGGACCTCAGACACAGATACGCAGTATTTT.